This T cell receptor (beta chain) was sequenced for a study of T cell responses to AZD1222 COVID-19 vaccine. Germline CDR1 reads ENHRY; CDR2 reads SYGVKD. The CDR3 has 14 amino acids. Trimming pared 3 bases from V and 2 bases from J, leaving 8 bases between. With respect to this clone: Its antigen is not identified.

Notes on the study in general: Donors were largely white British and mainly female; clonal diversity was possibly underestimated.

Sequenced by immunoSEQ multiplex PCR; TCRdb stores in-frame clones only, minus some. The sample consists of 35,000 or so clones, around nine tenths of them appearing once. The TCR sequence derives from an adult in good health. Sequenced here: peripheral blood, sampled on day 0 of AZD1222 vaccination. J is TRBJ1-5 and V is TRBV10-3; weak D call: TRBD1 (5 bases). DNA of the CDR3: TGTGCCATCAGTGACAGGGCGGGCAATCAGCCCCAGCATTTT. Translated: CAISDRAGNQPQHF.